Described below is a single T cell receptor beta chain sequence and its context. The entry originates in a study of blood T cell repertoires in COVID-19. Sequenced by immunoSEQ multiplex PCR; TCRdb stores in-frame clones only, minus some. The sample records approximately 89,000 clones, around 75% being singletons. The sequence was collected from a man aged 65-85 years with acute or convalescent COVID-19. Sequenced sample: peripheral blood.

CDR3 sequence (DNA): TGTGCCAGCAGCCCGCGGGGGCGTTTGAACACTGAAGCTTTCTTT. It yields the protein CASSPRGRLNTEAFF. This sequence joins TRBV7-2 and TRBJ1-1, with D possibly matching TRBD1 (6 bases). CDR1 is SGHTA and CDR2 is FQGNSA in the germline V gene. The CDR3 has 15 amino acids. The V end was cut by 5 bases, the J end by 0 bases, with 13 bases between.